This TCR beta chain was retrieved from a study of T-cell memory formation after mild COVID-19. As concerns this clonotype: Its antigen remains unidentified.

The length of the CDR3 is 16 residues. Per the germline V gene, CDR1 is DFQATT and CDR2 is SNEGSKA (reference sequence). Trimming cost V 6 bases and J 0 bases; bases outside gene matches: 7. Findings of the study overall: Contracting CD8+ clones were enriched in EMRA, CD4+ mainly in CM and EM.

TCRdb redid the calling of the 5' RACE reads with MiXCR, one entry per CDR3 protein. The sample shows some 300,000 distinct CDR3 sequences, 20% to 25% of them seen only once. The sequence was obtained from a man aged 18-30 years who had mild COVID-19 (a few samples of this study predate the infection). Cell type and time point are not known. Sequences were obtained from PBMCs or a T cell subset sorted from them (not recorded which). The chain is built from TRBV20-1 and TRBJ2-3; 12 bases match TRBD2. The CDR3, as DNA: TGCAGTGCAGCGTCGCTAGCGGGGGGGAGCACAGATACGCAGTATTTT. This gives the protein CSAASLAGGSTDTQYF.